Each of the 4 T cell receptor beta chains below was sequenced from the same sample in a study of T-cell reconstitution after alpha-beta-depleted transplantation in children. Using unique molecular identifiers, the investigators prepared the TCRbeta library. TCRdb reanalysed the PCR reads using MiXCR and keeps one entry per CDR3 protein. The sample yields around 300,000 distinct CDR3 sequences, 10% seen once. The source was PBMCs, collected before TCRalphabeta/CD19-depleted stem cell transplant. Receptors originate from a boy under two years old with acute myeloid leukemia, due to receive a stem cell transplant.

There are many counts of this clonotype. The chain carries TRBV11-1 and TRBJ2-7; D remains ambiguous. Trimming removed 1 base from V and 6 bases from J, with 10 bases in between. Germline assignment: CDR1 SGHAT and CDR2 FQDESV (reference sequence). The CDR3 contains 13 residues. DNA for the CDR3: TGTGCCAGCAGCTTAGGAAGGCTCCGCGAGCAGTACTTC. Translating it yields CASSLGRLREQYF.

This clonotype appeared many times. The chain employs TRBV2 and TRBJ2-2, with a weak D call TRBD2 (6 bases). V shed 2 bases and J shed 2 bases, with 9 bases lying between them. The length of the CDR3 is 15 residues. Germline CDR1 and CDR2: SNHLY and FYNNEI. The CDR3 nucleotides are TGTGCCAGCAGTGAAAAGGCGGGAAACACCGGGGAGCTGTTTTTT. Its protein is CASSEKAGNTGELFF.

The table lists this clonotype with many counts. The rearrangement joins TRBV5-1 to TRBJ2-1, with D perhaps matching TRBD1 (6 bases). Trimming stripped 3 bases from V and 8 bases from J, with 18 bases between. CDR3 length equals 15 residues. Germline CDR1 SGHRS, CDR2 YFSETQ. CDR3 coding DNA: TGCGCCAGCAGCTGGGAGCGACAGGAATGGGATGAGCAGTTCTTC. It specifies CASSWERQEWDEQFF.

This clonotype was counted at least ten times. This chain connects TRBV20-1 to TRBJ2-7; 11 bases fit TRBD2. V was pared by 8 bases and J by 3 bases, with 12 bases of the junction left unmatched. The germline gives CDR1 DFQATT, CDR2 SNEGSKA (reference sequence). CDR3 length: 15 amino acids. DNA for the CDR3: TGCAGTACTTTAACCGGGACTAGCGGAATCTACGAGCAGTACTTC. It specifies CSTLTGTSGIYEQYF.